The source of this TCR beta chain is a study of identical twins. This CDR3 has 15 residues. Trimming stripped 0 bases from V and 3 bases from J, with 12 bases between. Per germline, CDR1 DFQATT and CDR2 SNEGSKA (reference sequence). At least ten counts were recorded for this clonotype. Healthy Caucasians were all of the donors. TCRdb ran MiXCR on the 5' RACE reads and lists one entry per CDR3 protein. The data hold about 490,000 distinct CDR3 sequences, with 13% to 15% observed a single time. These same records also appear under a second study, on yellow fever vaccine responses in identical twins.

The gene calls are TRBV20-1 and TRBJ1-5; the D gene is possibly TRBD1 (6 bases). The source material was CD4+ T cells sorted from blood. The receptor comes from a woman aged 18-29 years in good health. CDR3 sequence reads: CSARDAGGLNQPQHF. The CDR3 coding sequence is TGCAGTGCTAGAGATGCCGGGGGCCTCAATCAGCCCCAGCATTTT.